Below, 28 T cell receptor beta chains from the same sample are listed, as sequenced in a study of post-analysis software for immune sequencing data. Study conclusions and caveats: TRBV5-6, TRBV5-1 and TRBV20-1 were among several TRBV segments more frequent in patients than controls.

Tagging with unique molecular identifiers was a feature of the TCR beta cDNA libraries. TCRdb processed the PCR reads anew with MiXCR; each CDR3 protein has one entry. The repertoire consists of approximately 770,000 distinct CDR3 sequences, with 46% occurring once and the leading ten covering approximately 5%. No cognate antigen is known for these TCRs. Source material: blood. All receptors come from a girl aged 10 to 17 with multiple sclerosis.

The rearrangement uses TRBV20-1 and TRBJ2-5; D not resolved. V was clipped by 6 bases and J by 2 bases, with 10 bases between them. The germline V gene encodes CDR1 DFQATT and CDR2 SNEGSKA (reference sequence). The CDR3 totals 12 residues. The CDR3 reads CSAVAQQETQYF. CDR3 DNA: TGCAGTGCCGTGGCGCAGCAAGAGACCCAGTACTTC.

This sequence joins TRBV7-2 and TRBJ2-3; 9 bases are shared with TRBD2. There are 15 residues in the CDR3. The V gene end was trimmed by 3 bases and the J gene end by 5 bases; junction bases not matched to a gene: 6. In germline, CDR1 is SGHTA, CDR2 FQGNSA. CDR3 sequence: CASSFNGLARDTQYF. CDR3 nucleotides: TGTGCCAGCAGCTTTAATGGACTAGCGAGAGATACGCAGTATTTT. The whole variable domain, filled in from reference TRBV7-2 and TRBJ2-3, reads GAGVSQSPSNKVTEKGKDVELRCDPISGHTALYWYRQSLGQGLEFLIYFQGNSAPDKSGLPSDRFSAERTGGSVSTLTIQRTQQEDSAVYLCASSFNGLARDTQYFGPGTRLTVL.

The genes are TRBV7-9 and TRBJ2-5, with 9 bases matching TRBD2. This CDR3 is built from 15 residues. Per germline, CDR1 SEHNR and CDR2 FQNEAQ (reference sequence). The junction had 6 bases not matched to a gene; V was cut back by 3 bases and J by 4 bases. The CDR3 region is CASSFLREGPETQYF. As DNA, the CDR3 is TGTGCCAGCAGCTTCCTGCGGGAGGGCCCAGAGACCCAGTACTTC.

The chain combines TRBV20-1 with TRBJ2-3; TRBD2 might be the D (7 bases). Germline lookup yields CDR1 DFQATT and CDR2 SNEGSKA (reference sequence). The V end was cut by 1 base, the J end by 0 bases, with 11 bases between. CDR3 length equals 15 residues. Here the CDR3 reads CSARVGGPSTDTQYF. In DNA, the CDR3 is TGCAGTGCTAGAGTGGGGGGGCCTAGCACAGATACGCAGTATTTT.

This clonotype showed up just a few times. Here the CDR3 reads CASSSGPSEETQYF. The CDR3 DNA reads TGTGCCAGCAGCTCAGGACCGAGCGAAGAGACCCAGTACTTC. V and J are TRBV5-4 and TRBJ2-5; D is unclear. The germline gives CDR1 SGHNT, CDR2 YYREEE (reference sequence). The ends were cut back, 3 bases at V and 3 bases at J, with 12 bases in the middle. The CDR3 runs 14 residues.

The V call is TRBV24-1, the J call TRBJ2-3; D possibly matches TRBD1 or TRBD2 (5 bases each). Germline loops: CDR1 KGHDR, CDR2 SFDVKD. This CDR3 is 16 amino acids long. V lost 3 bases, J lost 2 bases, and 14 bases lay in between. The CDR3 region is CATSDEAGSSTDTQYF. The DNA of the CDR3 is TGTGCCACCAGTGATGAAGCAGGGAGCTCCACAGATACGCAGTATTTT.

This clonotype turned up a few times. The junction does not match germline at one end; this may be a read error. This chain joins TRBV5-1 and TRBJ2-3; a possible D gene is TRBD1 (6 bases). This CDR3 has 16 amino acids. Germline CDR1 SGHRS, CDR2 YFSETQ. For the CDR3, the DNA is TGTGCCAGCAGCTTGGTGGGCCAGGGGAGCACAGATACGCAGTATTTT. Translating gives CASSLVGQGSTDTQYF.

The chain has TRBV12-3 or TRBV12-4 and TRBJ1-1; D gene uncertain. V lost 6 bases and J 4 bases, leaving 12 bases between the germline ends. This CDR3 is 13 amino acids long. The chain's CDR3 is CASSPSRSTEAFF. The CDR3 region has the DNA TGTGCCAGCAGCCCCTCCAGGAGCACTGAAGCTTTCTTT.

The V gene is TRBV5-1, the J gene TRBJ1-1; tentative D call: TRBD1 (5 bases). The germline V gene has CDR1 SGHRS and CDR2 YFSETQ. The V and J ends lost 2 bases and 8 bases respectively, with 16 bases between them. The CDR3 contains 14 residues. The CDR3 DNA reads as TGCGCCAGCAGCTTACGTCCGGGACCCTTCGAAGCTTTCTTT. Protein sequence: CASSLRPGPFEAFF.

This clonotype was found once. This chain connects TRBV7-9 to TRBJ2-3; TRBD2 might be the D (7 bases). Trimming stripped 5 bases from V and 2 bases from J, with 14 bases between. Germline assignment: CDR1 SEHNR and CDR2 FQNEAQ (reference sequence). CDR3 length equals 15 residues. Here the CDR3 reads CASSRGGGYTDTQYF. The DNA for the CDR3 is TGTGCCAGCAGCCGCGGGGGCGGGTACACAGATACGCAGTATTTT.

The chain links TRBV29-1 to TRBJ2-5; TRBD1 agrees at 11 bases. The CDR3 contains 13 residues. Germline V CDR1 and CDR2: SQVTM, ANQGSEA. V was pared by 7 bases and J by 5 bases, with 6 bases of the junction left unmatched. The CDR3 bases are TGCAGCGGGACAGGGGGCGCGAAGGAGACCCAGTACTTC. This encodes CSGTGGAKETQYF.

This sequence joins TRBV7-9 and TRBJ1-1; weak D call: TRBD1 (5 bases). Germline-derived CDR1 and CDR2 are SEHNR and FQNEAQ (reference sequence). This CDR3 comprises 16 residues. V was shortened by 1 base and J by 4 bases, with 16 bases between the two germline ends. CDR3 in DNA: TGTGCCAGCAGCTTAGTTGGTCAGGGCGAGGGCACTGAAGCTTTCTTT. It codes for CASSLVGQGEGTEAFF.

This clonotype appeared a few times. A much more abundant neighbour one base away suggests this may be a read error. The chain has TRBV7-7 and TRBJ2-5, with a possible D match to TRBD2 (5 bases). Germline assignment: CDR1 SSHAT and CDR2 FNYEAQ (reference sequence). CDR3 length: 13 amino acids. CDR3 sequence: CASSPAGWLEQYF. The CDR3 DNA sequence: TGTGCTAGCAGCCCCGCGGGCTGGCTTGAGCAGTACTTC.

This chain links TRBV4-1 with TRBJ2-1; D may be TRBD2 (6 bases). The DNA end is more similar to TRBJ2-7, so the J call may be wrong. CDR3 size: 15 residues. CDR1 is MGHRA, CDR2 YSYEKL, per germline. The CDR3 protein is CASSQEGYFYNEQYF. The DNA for the CDR3 is TGCGCCAGCAGCCAGGAGGGGTACTTTTACAATGAGCAGTACTTC.

The chain has TRBV5-1 and TRBJ2-1; D gene uncertain. Per the germline V gene, CDR1 is SGHRS and CDR2 is YFSETQ. V was trimmed by 1 base and J by 0 bases, leaving 8 bases between them. CDR3 size: 15 residues. The CDR3, as DNA: TGCGCCAGCAGCTTGACCAGTCCCTCCTACAATGAGCAGTTCTTC. Amino acids: CASSLTSPSYNEQFF.

The chain joins TRBV30 to TRBJ2-5, with TRBD1 matching over 8 bases. With the DNA end fitting TRBJ2-7 better, the J assignment may be wrong. In germline, CDR1 is GTSNPN, CDR2 SVGIG (reference sequence). CDR3 length: 11 residues. Written as DNA, the CDR3 is TGTGCCTGGACACAGGGGGGCGAGCAGTACTTC. Its protein is CAWTQGGEQYF.

This clonotype was seen a handful of times. V and J are TRBV10-3 and TRBJ1-1, with D unclear. Germline CDR1 reads ENHRY; CDR2 reads SYGVKD. This CDR3 is built from 13 residues. V was shortened by 7 bases and J by 8 bases, with 17 bases between the two germline ends. The CDR3 DNA reads as TGTGCCATCACTACTCGCAGCTTGGGAGAAGCTTTCTTT. It codes for CAITTRSLGEAFF.

The CDR3: CSARPLDEQFF. CDR3 DNA: TGCAGTGCTAGGCCACTAGATGAGCAGTTCTTC. The V and J genes are TRBV20-1 and TRBJ2-1; tentatively, D is TRBD2 (5 bases). The germline CDR1 and CDR2 sequences are DFQATT and SNEGSKA (reference sequence). This CDR3 spans 11 amino acids. Trimming cost V 3 bases and J 8 bases, with 8 bases left between them.

The chain uses TRBV12-3 or TRBV12-4 and TRBJ1-5; TRBD1 matches at 8 bases. V lost 7 bases to trimming and J lost 3 bases; unmatched junction nucleotides: 26. The CDR3 contains 21 residues. CDR3 coding DNA: TGTGCCAGCACTTTCAACGCAGGGGGCCTTTTACGAACAACCGTCAATCAGCCCCAGCATTTT. This gives the protein CASTFNAGGLLRTTVNQPQHF.

V gene TRBV6-6 combines with J gene TRBJ2-1; no clear D gene. The germline V and J ends were trimmed by 5 bases and 2 bases, with 16 bases remaining between them. The germline CDR1 and CDR2 sequences are MNHNY and SVGAGI (reference sequence). There are 16 residues in the CDR3. CDR3 amino acids: CASSPRTVAPYNEQFF. The DNA of the CDR3 is TGTGCCAGCAGTCCCCGGACCGTCGCCCCCTACAATGAGCAGTTCTTC.

V usage is TRBV7-2 and J usage is TRBJ1-1; 7 bases are shared with TRBD1. CDR1 SGHTA and CDR2 FQGNSA come from the germline V gene. J was trimmed by 5 bases and V by 5 bases; bases with no gene match: 11. This CDR3 is 15 amino acids long. CDR3 loop: CASSPRGRGRTEAFF. The CDR3 nucleotides read TGTGCCAGCAGCCCCCGTGGTAGGGGGCGGACTGAAGCTTTCTTT. Full variable domain (outside the CDR3, taken from reference TRBV7-2 and TRBJ1-1): GAGVSQSPSNKVTEKGKDVELRCDPISGHTALYWYRQSLGQGLEFLIYFQGNSAPDKSGLPSDRFSAERTGGSVSTLTIQRTQQEDSAVYLCASSPRGRGRTEAFFGQGTRLTVV.

The chain employs TRBV6-2 or TRBV6-3 and TRBJ2-3; 9 nucleotides agree with TRBD1. Unmatched junction bases numbered 9, after V lost 7 bases and J lost 1 base. In germline, CDR1 is MNHEY, CDR2 SVGEGT. This CDR3 spans 16 amino acids. As DNA, the CDR3 is TGTGCCAGCACCCCAGGACAGGGGAGAGGCACAGATACGCAGTATTTT. Translated: CASTPGQGRGTDTQYF.

This clonotype was seen once. The chain carries TRBV7-9 and TRBJ1-1; D uncertain. CDR3 length: 14 amino acids. Germline V CDR1 and CDR2: SEHNR, FQNEAQ (reference sequence). The ends were cut back, 1 base at V and 4 bases at J, with 10 bases in the middle. The chain's CDR3 is CASSLVAQTTEAFF. The DNA for the CDR3 is TGTGCCAGCAGCTTAGTGGCCCAGACCACTGAAGCTTTCTTT.

This chain's CDR3 is CSAREGIVGHTEQFF. In DNA, the CDR3 is TGCAGTGCTAGAGAGGGGATTGTGGGGCATACTGAGCAGTTCTTC. The chain combines TRBV20-1 with TRBJ2-1; a possible D gene is TRBD1 (5 bases). Germline lookup yields CDR1 DFQATT and CDR2 SNEGSKA (reference sequence). V was shortened by 0 bases and J by 9 bases, with 18 bases between the two germline ends. This CDR3 is 15 amino acids long.

This chain joins TRBV6-1 and TRBJ2-1; D may correspond to TRBD1 or TRBD2 (7 bases each). CDR3 length equals 17 residues. The V end was cut by 6 bases, the J end by 4 bases, with 22 bases between. CDR1 MNHNS and CDR2 SASEGT come from the germline V gene. In nucleotides, the CDR3 is TGTGCCAGCAGCTCTACCGGGAGCCAGGGGGGGTACAATGAGCAGTTCTTC. Translated: CASSSTGSQGGYNEQFF.

The rearrangement uses TRBV5-1 and TRBJ2-1; tentative D call: TRBD2 (6 bases). The CDR3 runs 16 residues. Germline lookup yields CDR1 SGHRS and CDR2 YFSETQ. Trimming removed 5 bases at V and 7 bases at J, with 22 bases between. The CDR3 DNA reads as TGCGCCAGCAGGGGGTCTAGCGCAGGCCCAACAAATGAGCAGTTCTTC. Translating it yields CASRGSSAGPTNEQFF.

This clonotype has at least ten counts. The CDR3 is CASSYRQGHGYTF. The CDR3, as DNA: TGTGCCAGCAGCTACCGACAGGGTCATGGCTACACCTTC. The genes are TRBV7-8 and TRBJ1-2; TRBD1 matches 7 bases. Per the germline V gene, CDR1 is SGHVS and CDR2 is FQNEAQ. This CDR3 spans 13 amino acids. V trimming: 4 bases; J trimming: 6 bases; junction bases outside the gene matches: 5. Filled out from reference TRBV7-8 and TRBJ1-2, the complete variable domain reads GAGVSQSPRYKVAKRGQDVALRCDPISGHVSLFWYQQALGQGPEFLTYFQNEAQLDKSGLPSDRFFAERPEGSVSTLKIQRTQQEDSAVYLCASSYRQGHGYTFGSGTRLTVV.

The V and J genes are TRBV5-1 and TRBJ2-7; 7 bases line up with TRBD1. With 4 bases clipped from V and 7 bases from J, the junction kept 11 bases outside the gene matches. The germline CDR1 and CDR2 sequences are SGHRS and YFSETQ. This CDR3 has 14 amino acids. This CDR3 is CASSPWDRINEQYF. CDR3 coding DNA: TGCGCCAGCAGCCCGTGGGACAGAATAAATGAGCAGTACTTC.